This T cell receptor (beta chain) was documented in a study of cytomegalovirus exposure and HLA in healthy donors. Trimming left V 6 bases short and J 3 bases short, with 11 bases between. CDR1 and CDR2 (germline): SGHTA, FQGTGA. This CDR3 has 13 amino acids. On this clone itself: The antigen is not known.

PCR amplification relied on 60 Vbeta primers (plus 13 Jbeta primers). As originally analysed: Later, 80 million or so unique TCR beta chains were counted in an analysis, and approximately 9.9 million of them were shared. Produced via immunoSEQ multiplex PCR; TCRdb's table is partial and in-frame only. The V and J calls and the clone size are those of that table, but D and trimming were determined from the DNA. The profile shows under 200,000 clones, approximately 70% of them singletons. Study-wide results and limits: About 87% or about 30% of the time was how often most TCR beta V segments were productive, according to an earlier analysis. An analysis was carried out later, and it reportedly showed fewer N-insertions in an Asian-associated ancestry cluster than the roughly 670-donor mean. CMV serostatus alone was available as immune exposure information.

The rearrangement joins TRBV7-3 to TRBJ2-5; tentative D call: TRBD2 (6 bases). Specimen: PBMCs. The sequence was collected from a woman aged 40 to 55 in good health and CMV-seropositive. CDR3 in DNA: TGTGCCAGCAGTAAAAGGACTAAAGAGACCCAGTACTTC. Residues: CASSKRTKETQYF. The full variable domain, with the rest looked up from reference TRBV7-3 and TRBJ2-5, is GAGVSQTPSNKVTEKGKYVELRCDPISGHTALYWYRQSLGQGPEFLIYFQGTGAADDSGLPNDRFFAVRPEGSVSTLKIQRTERGDSAVYLCASSKRTKETQYFGPGTRLLVL.